What follows are 23 T cell receptor beta chains derived from one specimen sequenced in a study of T-cell reconstitution after alpha-beta-depleted transplantation in children. Construction of the TCRbeta library involved unique molecular identifiers. TCRdb analysed the PCR reads with MiXCR anew, one entry per CDR3 protein. The profile covers some 830,000 distinct CDR3 sequences, with 16% appearing a single time and 5% taken by the ten largest. The source material was PBMCs, mostly from graft donor cells, sampled 360 days after TCRalphabeta/CD19-depleted stem cell transplant. The receptors derive from a male patient younger than 18 who had a stem cell transplant for acute lymphoblastic leukemia, so the T cells may come from the graft donor.

This clonotype appeared many times. This sequence joins TRBV12-3 or TRBV12-4 and TRBJ2-7; D is undetermined. V lost 5 bases and J 3 bases, leaving 14 bases between the germline ends. The CDR3 runs 14 residues. CDR3 sequence: CASSALQRLYEQYF. CDR3 bases: TGTGCCAGCAGTGCATTGCAGCGCCTCTACGAGCAGTACTTC.

This clonotype was counted between two and nine times. The rearrangement uses TRBV20-1 and TRBJ2-2; D is possibly TRBD1 or TRBD2 (7 bases each). Trimming stripped 0 bases from V and 6 bases from J, with 17 bases between. The CDR3 has 16 amino acids. The germline V gene encodes CDR1 DFQATT and CDR2 SNEGSKA (reference sequence). The CDR3 here is CSARDPVRGRAGELFF. The DNA of the CDR3 is TGCAGTGCTAGAGATCCGGTCAGGGGGAGGGCCGGGGAGCTGTTTTTT.

This clonotype appeared many times. CDR3 DNA: TGTGCCAGCAGTCGTTATGGGGGTAGCGGACAAGAGACCCAGTACTTC. The encoded protein is CASSRYGGSGQETQYF. The chain carries TRBV12-3 or TRBV12-4 and TRBJ2-5, with D tentatively TRBD2 (6 bases). The CDR3 has 16 residues. V lost 5 bases and J 2 bases, leaving 18 bases between the germline ends.

The chain carries TRBV3-1 and TRBJ2-7; a possible D gene is TRBD2 (6 bases). V was shortened by 0 bases and J by 5 bases, with 8 bases between the two germline ends. CDR3 length: 13 amino acids. The germline gives CDR1 LGHDT, CDR2 YNNKEL (reference sequence). CDR3 in DNA: TGTGCCAGCAGCCAAGAACTAGCCCACGAGCAGTACTTC. It codes for CASSQELAHEQYF.

The V gene is TRBV6-6, the J gene TRBJ2-7; weak D call: TRBD2 (6 bases). CDR3 length: 11 amino acids. Germline V lookup: CDR1 MNHNY, CDR2 SVGAGI (reference sequence). V was pared by 10 bases and J by 4 bases, with 11 bases between. The CDR3 DNA follows: TGTGCCACACGGGAGCAATACGAGCAGTACTTC. This translates into CATREQYEQYF.

This clonotype was recorded a few times. This chain connects TRBV6-5 to TRBJ2-7, with 9 positions matching TRBD1. Germline V gene lookup returns CDR1 MNHEY and CDR2 SVGAGI. J lost 4 bases, V lost 4 bases, and 5 bases had no gene match. The CDR3 runs 14 residues. CDR3 in amino acids: CASSSQTGGYEQYF. CDR3 coding DNA: TGTGCCAGCAGTTCCCAGACAGGGGGGTACGAGCAGTACTTC.

V gene TRBV10-3 combines with J gene TRBJ2-2; 8 positions match TRBD1. This CDR3 is 14 amino acids long. The germline V gene encodes CDR1 ENHRY and CDR2 SYGVKD. Germline trimming cut 9 bases from V and 3 bases from J; bases unmatched to any gene: 6. The CDR3 DNA follows: TGTGCCATTTCAGGGGGCGAGGACACCGGGGAGCTGTTTTTT. Amino acid sequence: CAISGGEDTGELFF.

The chain recombines TRBV7-9 with TRBJ1-1; 10 positions agree with TRBD1. The CDR3 totals 17 residues. V dropped 6 bases and J dropped 1; count of bases not matched to a gene: 11. Per the germline V gene, CDR1 is SEHNR and CDR2 is FQNEAQ (reference sequence). Here the CDR3 reads CASRNDRGRGRNTEAFF. DNA for the CDR3: TGTGCCAGCAGAAACGACAGGGGGCGAGGGAGGAACACTGAAGCTTTCTTT.

This clonotype was counted only a few times. This chain links TRBV24-1 with TRBJ2-1, with TRBD2 matching over 7 bases. After removal of 3 bases from V and 3 bases from J, the junction contained 7 bases not matched to a gene. The CDR3 totals 16 residues. Germline V gives CDR1 KGHDR, CDR2 SFDVKD. The CDR3 protein is CATSDPGLVNYNEQFF. The CDR3 DNA sequence: TGTGCCACCAGTGATCCAGGACTAGTGAACTACAATGAGCAGTTCTTC.

This clonotype was recorded a few times. This chain connects TRBV29-1 to TRBJ2-7, with 9 nucleotides matching TRBD1. Germline V gene lookup returns CDR1 SQVTM and CDR2 ANQGSEA. Trimming cost V 4 bases and J 6 bases; bases outside gene matches: 4. The CDR3 length is 12 residues. The CDR3 nucleotides read TGCAGCGTTGCGGGACAGGGCCTCGAGCAGTACTTC. Protein sequence: CSVAGQGLEQYF.

This clonotype was detected many times. V is TRBV4-1 and J is TRBJ2-7, with D hard to call. Trimming cost V 4 bases and J 1 base, with 8 bases left between them. Germline V gene sequence: CDR1 MGHRA, CDR2 YSYEKL. CDR3 size: 13 residues. The CDR3 DNA sequence: TGCGCCAGCAGCCCTGGGGTGTCCTACGAGCAGTACTTC. Translating it yields CASSPGVSYEQYF.

The chain links TRBV25-1 to TRBJ1-1; D not certain. Trimming took off 2 bases at V and 1 base at J, with 8 bases between the two ends. The CDR3 covers 14 residues. CDR1 is MGHDK and CDR2 is SYGVNS in the germline V gene. CDR3 protein: CASSEHVGNTEAFF. CDR3 DNA: TGTGCCAGCAGTGAACACGTCGGGAACACTGAAGCTTTCTTT.

This chain uses TRBV6-4 with TRBJ2-3, with D unclear. There are 14 residues in the CDR3. The V gene's germline CDR1 is MRHNA and CDR2 SNTAGT. V was clipped by 3 bases and J by 0 bases, with 7 bases between them. The CDR3 protein is CASSEASSTDTQYF. CDR3 nucleotides: TGTGCCAGCAGTGAAGCCTCTAGCACAGATACGCAGTATTTT.

This clonotype was counted only a few times. The V and J genes are TRBV2 and TRBJ2-3; TRBD1 agrees at 7 bases. The CDR3 runs to 14 residues. The trim removed 4 bases at V and 2 bases at J, leaving 3 bases unmatched. Looked up from germline, CDR1 is SNHLY and CDR2 is FYNNEI. The DNA for the CDR3 is TGTGCCAGCAGTGCGGACAGGAACACAGATACGCAGTATTTT. Its translation is CASSADRNTDTQYF.

The rearrangement links TRBV29-1 to TRBJ2-3; D unresolved. Deletions cut 2 bases from V and 2 bases from J, with 11 bases between. The CDR3 covers 14 residues. In germline, CDR1 is SQVTM, CDR2 ANQGSEA. CDR3 bases: TGCAGCGTTGAACGGTGGGCAGACACAGATACGCAGTATTTT. It is translated as CSVERWADTDTQYF.

This clonotype turned up a few times. The J gene is TRBJ1-3, the V gene TRBV9; unclear D gene. There are 15 residues in the CDR3. V was trimmed by 3 bases and J by 0 bases, leaving 10 bases between them. Germline CDR1 reads SGDLS; CDR2 reads YYNGEE. The chain's CDR3 is CASSGSLRSGNTIYF. CDR3 DNA: TGTGCCAGCAGCGGCTCGCTCCGCTCTGGAAACACCATATATTTT.

This clonotype appeared a few times. This chain connects TRBV19 to TRBJ1-1; 7 bases are shared with TRBD1. Looked up from germline, CDR1 is LNHDA and CDR2 is SQIVND (reference sequence). V lost 3 bases and J lost 5; bases outside the gene matches: 12. This CDR3 region has 16 residues. In DNA, the CDR3 is TGTGCCAGTAGTATTACACAGGGGCAGAGTAGGACTGAAGCTTTCTTT. Protein: CASSITQGQSRTEAFF.

The J gene is TRBJ2-1, the V gene TRBV5-6; the D is unclear. From germline, CDR1 is SGHDT and CDR2 YYEEEE. The CDR3 sequence is 11 residues long. V dropped 7 bases and J dropped 8 bases, with 10 bases sitting between them. CDR3 sequence reads: CASLLSDEQFF. CDR3 bases: TGTGCCAGCCTCCTTTCGGATGAGCAGTTCTTC.

This clonotype was detected a few times. The CDR3 bases are TGCGCCAGCAGCTCCACAGGGTTTGGGGAGCAGTTCTTC. Its protein is CASSSTGFGEQFF. The chain recombines TRBV5-1 with TRBJ2-1; TRBD1 is a possible D gene (6 bases). The CDR3 is 13 amino acids. V was trimmed by 3 bases and J by 10 bases, leaving 14 bases between them. Germline assignment: CDR1 SGHRS and CDR2 YFSETQ.

This clonotype has just a few counts. J is TRBJ2-7 and V is TRBV10-2; 12 nucleotides line up with TRBD2. V trimming: 8 bases; J trimming: 3 bases; junction bases outside the gene matches: 11. This CDR3 comprises 16 residues. Germline V gene sequence: CDR1 WSHSY, CDR2 SAAADI. The CDR3 DNA reads TGCGCCAGCCAACCTATACTAGCGGGAGGCCGCTACGAGCAGTACTTC. This codes for CASQPILAGGRYEQYF.

The chain combines TRBV5-1 with TRBJ2-1; 8 nucleotides match TRBD2. With 1 base clipped from V and 6 bases from J, the junction kept 6 bases outside the gene matches. The CDR3 contains 15 residues. Germline CDR1 SGHRS, CDR2 YFSETQ. The CDR3 coding sequence is TGCGCCAGCAGCTTGTGGAGCGGGGGCGGCAATGAGCAGTTCTTC. This translates into CASSLWSGGGNEQFF.

The chain uses TRBV5-1 and TRBJ1-1; TRBD1 matches 7 bases. The V gene's germline CDR1 is SGHRS and CDR2 YFSETQ. Trimming at V came to 2 bases and at J to 5 bases, leaving 6 bases not matched to a gene. CDR3 length: 14 residues. The CDR3 DNA follows: TGCGCCAGCAGCTTTTACAGGGGAGGTACTGAAGCTTTCTTT. This sequence encodes CASSFYRGGTEAFF.

DNA of the CDR3: TGTGCCAGTACCCCGGGGGACTCCTACGAGCAGTACTTC. Translated: CASTPGDSYEQYF. The rearrangement links TRBV9 to TRBJ2-7; the D gene is possibly TRBD2 (6 bases). The CDR3 covers 13 residues. The V end lost 8 bases, the J end lost 0 bases, and 12 bases lay between the germline ends. Germline CDR1 reads SGDLS; CDR2 reads YYNGEE.